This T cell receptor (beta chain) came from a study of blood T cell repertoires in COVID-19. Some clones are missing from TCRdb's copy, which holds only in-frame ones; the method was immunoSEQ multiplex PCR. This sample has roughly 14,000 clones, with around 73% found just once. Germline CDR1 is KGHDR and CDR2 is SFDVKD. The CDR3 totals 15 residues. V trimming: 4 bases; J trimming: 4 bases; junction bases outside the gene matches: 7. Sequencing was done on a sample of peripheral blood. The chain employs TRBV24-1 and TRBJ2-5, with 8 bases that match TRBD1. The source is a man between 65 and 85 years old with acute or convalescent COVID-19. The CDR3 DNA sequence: TGTGCCACCAGTGACCTCACAGGGGGACGAGAGACCCAGTACTTC. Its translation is CATSDLTGGRETQYF.